This record covers a single TCR beta chain. This entry comes from a study of shared T cell receptors in the human thymus. This CDR3 has 18 residues. V gave up 3 bases and J gave up 0 bases, with 21 bases separating them. Germline V gives CDR1 SGHTA, CDR2 FQGNSA. Method: immunoSEQ multiplex PCR; TCRdb's copy keeps in-frame clones and lacks some. The table lists about 380,000 clones, more than 85% of them singletons. The sample was thymocytes. The source is a human donor. This chain uses TRBV7-2 with TRBJ2-7; a possible D gene is TRBD2 (6 bases). This CDR3 is CASSFRDSRGASSYEQYF. In DNA, the CDR3 is TGTGCCAGCAGCTTCCGGGACTCCCGAGGGGCCAGCTCCTACGAGCAGTACTTC.